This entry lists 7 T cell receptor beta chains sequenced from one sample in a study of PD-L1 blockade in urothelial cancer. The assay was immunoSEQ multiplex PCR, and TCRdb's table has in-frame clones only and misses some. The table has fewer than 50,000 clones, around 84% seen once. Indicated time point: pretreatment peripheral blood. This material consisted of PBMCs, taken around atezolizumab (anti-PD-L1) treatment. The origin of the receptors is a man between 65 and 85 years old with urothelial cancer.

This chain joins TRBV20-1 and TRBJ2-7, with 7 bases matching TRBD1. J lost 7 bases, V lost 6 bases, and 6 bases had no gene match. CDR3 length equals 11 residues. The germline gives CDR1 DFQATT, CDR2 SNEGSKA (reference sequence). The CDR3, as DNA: TGCAGTGCCCAGGACAGGCCAGAGCAGTACTTC. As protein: CSAQDRPEQYF.

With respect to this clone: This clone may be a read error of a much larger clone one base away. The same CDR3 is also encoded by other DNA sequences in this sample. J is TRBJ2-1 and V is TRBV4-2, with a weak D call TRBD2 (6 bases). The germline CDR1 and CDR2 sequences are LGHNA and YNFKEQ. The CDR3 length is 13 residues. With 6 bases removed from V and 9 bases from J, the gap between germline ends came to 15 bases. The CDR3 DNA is TGTGCCAGCAGGGCTAGTGGGGGGTCTGAGCAGTTCTTC. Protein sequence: CASRASGGSEQFF.

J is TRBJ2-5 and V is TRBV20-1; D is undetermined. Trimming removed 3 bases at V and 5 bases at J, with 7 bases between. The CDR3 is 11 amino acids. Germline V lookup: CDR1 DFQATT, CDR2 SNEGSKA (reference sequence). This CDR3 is CSARAFETQYF. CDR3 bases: TGCAGTGCTAGGGCCTTTGAGACCCAGTACTTC.

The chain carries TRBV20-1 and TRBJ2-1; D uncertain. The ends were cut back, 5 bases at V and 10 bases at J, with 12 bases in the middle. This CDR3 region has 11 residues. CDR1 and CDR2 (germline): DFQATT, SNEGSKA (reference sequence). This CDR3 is CSAALPSEQFF. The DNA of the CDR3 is TGCAGTGCTGCCCTGCCAAGCGAGCAGTTCTTC.

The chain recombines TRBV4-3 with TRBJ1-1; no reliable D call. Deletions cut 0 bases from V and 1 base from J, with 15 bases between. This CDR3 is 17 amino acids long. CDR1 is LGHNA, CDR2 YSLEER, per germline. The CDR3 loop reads CASSQEKAAPGNTEAFF. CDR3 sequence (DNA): TGCGCCAGCAGCCAAGAAAAGGCGGCCCCCGGGAACACTGAAGCTTTCTTT.

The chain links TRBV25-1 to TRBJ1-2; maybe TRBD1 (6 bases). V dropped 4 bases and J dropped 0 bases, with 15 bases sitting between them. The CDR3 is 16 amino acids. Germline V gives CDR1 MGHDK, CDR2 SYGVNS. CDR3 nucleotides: TGTGCCAGCAGTGGACCCACAGGGAAGCCTAACTATGGCTACACCTTC. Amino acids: CASSGPTGKPNYGYTF.

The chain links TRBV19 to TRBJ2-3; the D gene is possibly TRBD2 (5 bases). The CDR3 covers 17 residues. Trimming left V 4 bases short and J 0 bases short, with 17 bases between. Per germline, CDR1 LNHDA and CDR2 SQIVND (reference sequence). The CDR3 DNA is TGTGCCAGTAGTAAGGGCAAGGTGGGGAGTAGCACAGATACGCAGTATTTT. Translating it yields CASSKGKVGSSTDTQYF.